A selection of T cell receptor beta chains follows, all from one sample in a study of graft-versus-host responses after intestinal transplantation. Only in-frame clones appear in the TCRdb table, and some are missing; sequencing was by immunoSEQ multiplex PCR. The table has approximately 24,000 clones, about 93% seen once; the top ten hold 0.75% to 0.95%. The sample in question was PBMCs, obtained nearly 31 days after intestinal transplant. These receptors all stem from a human patient who received an intestinal transplant, so some T cells may come from the graft donor. Both conserved end residues are part of each CDR3. Each record gives: V gene, J gene, clone size, D gene, CDR3 DNA, CDR3 protein. The D gene is left open where the match is weak. Some rows mark clone size as missing; the rest say once, few, many or name a class of expanded clone.

V: TRBV18
J: TRBJ1-3
size: NA
D: TRBD1
DNA: TGTGCCAGCTCACAATGGACAGGGCCTGGAAACACCATATATTTT
CDR3: CASSQWTGPGNTIYF

V: TRBV29-1
J: TRBJ2-3
size: NA
D: TRBD1
DNA: TGCAGCGTTGTATGGACAGGGTTTATGACAGATACGCAGTATTTT
CDR3: CSVVWTGFMTDTQYF

V: TRBV5-1
J: TRBJ2-7
size: NA
D: NA
DNA: TGCGCCAGCAGCCCGCCGGGTCAGGCAGAGCAGTACTTC
CDR3: CASSPPGQAEQYF

V: TRBV9
J: TRBJ2-5
size: NA
D: TRBD2
DNA: TGTGCCAGCAGCCCCCCAGCGGGGGGCAACCAAGAGACCCAGTACTTC
CDR3: CASSPPAGGNQETQYF

V: TRBV7-8
J: TRBJ1-1
size: NA
D: NA
DNA: TGTGCCAGCAGCTCCCCCCCGGGTAACACTGAAGCTTTCTTT
CDR3: CASSSPPGNTEAFF

V: TRBV7-9
J: TRBJ2-4
size: NA
D: TRBD2
DNA: TGTGCCAGCAGCTTACTCGGGAGGGCCAAAAACATTCAGTACTTC
CDR3: CASSLLGRAKNIQYF

V: TRBV6-5
J: TRBJ1-1
size: NA
D: NA
DNA: TGTGCCAGCAGCCCCCTCTCCCCCCGGAGCAGTTCGGCTTTCTTT
CDR3: CASSPLSPRSSSAFF

V: TRBV5-6
J: TRBJ2-2
size: NA
D: TRBD2
DNA: TGTGCCAGCAGCTTGAGGGCTAGCGGAAACACCGGGGAGCTGTTTTTT
CDR3: CASSLRASGNTGELFF

V: TRBV5-1
J: TRBJ2-1
size: NA
D: NA
DNA: TGCGCCAGCAGCTTGGACAGGCTAGGAACCTACAATGAGCAGTTCTTC
CDR3: CASSLDRLGTYNEQFF

V: TRBV7-6
J: TRBJ2-1
size: NA
D: TRBD1
DNA: TGTGCCAGCCAGACAGGGAGTGAGCAGTTCTTC
CDR3: CASQTGSEQFF

V: TRBV15
J: TRBJ2-5
size: NA
D: NA
DNA: TGTGCCACCAGCAGAGATAGTAACGTCCGCGAGACCCAGTACTTC
CDR3: CATSRDSNVRETQYF

V: TRBV19
J: TRBJ2-1
size: NA
D: TRBD2
DNA: TGTGCCAGTACCTCGAAACTAGCGGGAGTGGGTGAGCAGTTCTTC
CDR3: CASTSKLAGVGEQFF

V: TRBV30
J: TRBJ2-7
size: NA
D: TRBD1
DNA: TGTGCCTGGAGTTATATCAGGACAGGTTTTACCTACGAGCAGTACTTC
CDR3: CAWSYIRTGFTYEQYF

V: TRBV6-5
J: TRBJ1-1
size: NA
D: NA
DNA: TGTGCCAGCTCAGGACAAATGAACACTGAAGCTTTCTTT
CDR3: CASSGQMNTEAFF

V: TRBV20-1
J: TRBJ2-7
size: NA
D: NA
DNA: TGCAGTGCTAGTGACAGCTACGAGCAGTACTTC
CDR3: CSASDSYEQYF

V: TRBV15
J: TRBJ2-5
size: NA
D: TRBD1
DNA: TGTGCCACCAGCAGAGATAAGTTTGACGACAGGGTGGTGGAGACCCAGTACTTC
CDR3: CATSRDKFDDRVVETQYF

V: TRBV7-9
J: TRBJ1-1
size: NA
D: NA
DNA: TGTGCCAGCAGGAATCCCTTGGGACACCTGAACACTGAAGCTTTCTTT
CDR3: CASRNPLGHLNTEAFF

V: TRBV30
J: TRBJ1-2
size: NA
D: NA
DNA: TGTGCCTGGATTAGGCCGAACTATGGCTACACCTTC
CDR3: CAWIRPNYGYTF

V: TRBV6-1
J: TRBJ2-1
size: NA
D: NA
DNA: TGTGCCAGCAGTGGGGAGTCTAACTACAATGAGCAGTTCTTC
CDR3: CASSGESNYNEQFF

V: TRBV27
J: TRBJ2-6
size: NA
D: NA
DNA: TGTGCCAGCAGGGGCTCTGGGGCCAACGTCCTGACTTTC
CDR3: CASRGSGANVLTF

V: TRBV5-1
J: TRBJ2-7
size: NA
D: NA
DNA: TGCGCCAGCAGCCCGTTGTACTCTACCTACGAGCAGTACTTC
CDR3: CASSPLYSTYEQYF

V: TRBV5-1
J: TRBJ1-2
size: once
D: TRBD1
DNA: TGCGCCAGCAGCGACTTGGGACAGAACGCTAACTATGGCTACACCTTC
CDR3: CASSDLGQNANYGYTF

V: TRBV2
J: TRBJ1-5
size: NA
D: NA
DNA: TGTGCCAGCAGTGGAAGGGGCAGGGTTAGCAATCAGCCCCAGCATTTT
CDR3: CASSGRGRVSNQPQHF

V: TRBV7-6
J: TRBJ1-1
size: NA
D: NA
DNA: TGTGCCAGCAGCCGGGACGGGAACACTGAAGCTTTCTTT
CDR3: CASSRDGNTEAFF

V: TRBV25-1
J: TRBJ1-4
size: NA
D: NA
DNA: TGTGCCAGCAGTGAATCTGCCAGGGGAGCCCGTAATGAAAAACTGTTTTTT
CDR3: CASSESARGARNEKLFF

V: TRBV27
J: TRBJ1-5
size: NA
D: NA
DNA: TGTGCCAGCAGTTTATTGAGGGGAGTTAATCAGTCCCAGCATTTT
CDR3: CASSLLRGVNQSQHF

V: TRBV30
J: TRBJ1-6
size: NA
D: NA
DNA: TGTGCCTGTAAGGCAGGGGCCCCCTATAATTCACCCCTCCACTTT
CDR3: CACKAGAPYNSPLHF

V: TRBV28
J: TRBJ2-7
size: NA
D: NA
DNA: TGTGCCAGCAGTTTCCTACGGGAGCAGTACTTC
CDR3: CASSFLREQYF

V: TRBV5-6
J: TRBJ2-7
size: NA
D: NA
DNA: TGTGCCAGCAGCTTGAGGATGAGGAGCTCCTACGAGCAGTACTTC
CDR3: CASSLRMRSSYEQYF

V: TRBV27
J: TRBJ2-1
size: NA
D: NA
DNA: TGTGCCAGTCACCAGTACAATGAGCAGTTCTTC
CDR3: CASHQYNEQFF

V: TRBV9
J: TRBJ2-2
size: NA
D: NA
DNA: TGTGCCAGCAGCGGCACGAACACCGGGGAGCTGTTTTTT
CDR3: CASSGTNTGELFF

V: TRBV4-3
J: TRBJ2-7
size: NA
D: TRBD1
DNA: TGCGCCAGCAGCCATGGGACAGGGCGTAGCTACGAGCAGTACTTC
CDR3: CASSHGTGRSYEQYF

V: TRBV7-9
J: TRBJ2-7
size: NA
D: NA
DNA: TGTGCCAGCAGCTGGGACTTAAACGAGCAGTACTTC
CDR3: CASSWDLNEQYF

V: TRBV7-2
J: TRBJ1-1
size: NA
D: TRBD1
DNA: TGTGCCAGCAGCTTAGAGACAGGGGCGGGCGGCACTGAAGCTTTCTTT
CDR3: CASSLETGAGGTEAFF

V: TRBV7-9
J: TRBJ2-2
size: NA
D: NA
DNA: TGTGCCAGCAGCTCGAGATTGAACACCGGGGAGCTGTTTTTT
CDR3: CASSSRLNTGELFF

V: TRBV13
J: TRBJ2-2
size: NA
D: NA
DNA: TGTGCCAGCAGCGCGACATTAGGTGGCTCGAACACCGGGGAGCTGTTTTTT
CDR3: CASSATLGGSNTGELFF

V: TRBV19
J: TRBJ1-1
size: NA
D: TRBD1
DNA: TGTGCCAGTAGTGTAAACGACAGGGGAGGCACTGAAGCTTTCTTT
CDR3: CASSVNDRGGTEAFF

V: TRBV29-1
J: TRBJ2-1
size: NA
D: NA
DNA: TGCAGCGTGCCGGTAAGAAATGAGCAGTTCTTC
CDR3: CSVPVRNEQFF

V: TRBV5-6
J: TRBJ2-7
size: once
D: TRBD1
DNA: TGTGCCAGCAGCCCAACCGGGACAGGGACCTACGAGCAGTACTTC
CDR3: CASSPTGTGTYEQYF

V: TRBV11-3
J: TRBJ2-7
size: NA
D: NA
DNA: TGTGCCAGCAGCCGGAGGGACAGCTACGAGCAGTACTTC
CDR3: CASSRRDSYEQYF

V: TRBV28
J: TRBJ2-1
size: NA
D: NA
DNA: TGTGCCAGCAGTCAAGTCAGGCGGTCCTACAATGAGCAGTTCTTC
CDR3: CASSQVRRSYNEQFF

V: TRBV27
J: TRBJ1-6
size: NA
D: NA
DNA: TGTGCCAGCAGTTTATCGACAGGCCCGGGGGCACCCCTCCACTTT
CDR3: CASSLSTGPGAPLHF

V: TRBV30
J: TRBJ1-4
size: NA
D: NA
DNA: TGTGCCTGGAGTGGCGGGGGGCGGGGTGAAAAACTGTTTTTT
CDR3: CAWSGGGRGEKLFF

V: TRBV6-5
J: TRBJ1-5
size: NA
D: NA
DNA: TGTGCCAGCAGACTAGGGAACGGAGATCAGCCCCAGCATTTT
CDR3: CASRLGNGDQPQHF

V: TRBV5-6
J: TRBJ2-5
size: NA
D: TRBD2
DNA: TGTGCCAGCAGCTTCCACCCCTCGACTAGCGCCCAAGAGACCCAGTACTTC
CDR3: CASSFHPSTSAQETQYF

V: TRBV5-1
J: TRBJ1-2
size: once
D: NA
DNA: TGCGCCAGCAGCTTGGGTAACACTAACTATGGCTACACCTTC
CDR3: CASSLGNTNYGYTF